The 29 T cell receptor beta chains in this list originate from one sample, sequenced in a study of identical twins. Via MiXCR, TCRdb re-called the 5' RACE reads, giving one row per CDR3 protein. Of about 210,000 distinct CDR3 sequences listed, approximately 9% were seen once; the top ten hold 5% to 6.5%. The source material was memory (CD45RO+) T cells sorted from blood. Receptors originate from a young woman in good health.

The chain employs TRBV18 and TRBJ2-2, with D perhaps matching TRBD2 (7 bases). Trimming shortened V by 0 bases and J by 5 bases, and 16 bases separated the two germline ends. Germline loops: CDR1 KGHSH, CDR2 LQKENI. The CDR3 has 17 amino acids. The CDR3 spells CASSPPTGGLGTGELFF. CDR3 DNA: TGTGCCAGCTCACCACCGACGGGGGGCCTTGGGACCGGGGAGCTGTTTTTT.

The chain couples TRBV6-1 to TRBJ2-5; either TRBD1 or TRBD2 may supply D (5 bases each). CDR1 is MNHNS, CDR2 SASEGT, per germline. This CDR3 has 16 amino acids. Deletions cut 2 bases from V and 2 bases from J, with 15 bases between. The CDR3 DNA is TGTGCCAGCAGTGAACAGGGTGATAGCGCTCAAGAGACCCAGTACTTC. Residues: CASSEQGDSAQETQYF.

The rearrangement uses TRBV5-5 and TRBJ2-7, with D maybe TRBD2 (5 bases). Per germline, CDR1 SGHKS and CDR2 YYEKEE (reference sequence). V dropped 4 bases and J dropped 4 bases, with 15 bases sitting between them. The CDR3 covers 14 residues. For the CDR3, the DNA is TGTGCCAGCAGCCAGCGTGGACTCGATTACGAGCAGTACTTC. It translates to CASSQRGLDYEQYF.

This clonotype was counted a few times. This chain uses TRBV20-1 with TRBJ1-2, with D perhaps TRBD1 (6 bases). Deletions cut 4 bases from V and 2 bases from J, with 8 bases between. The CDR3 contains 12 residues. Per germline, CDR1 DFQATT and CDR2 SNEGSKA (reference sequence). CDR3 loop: CSAIGQNYGYTF. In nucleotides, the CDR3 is TGCAGTGCTATCGGACAGAACTATGGCTACACCTTC.

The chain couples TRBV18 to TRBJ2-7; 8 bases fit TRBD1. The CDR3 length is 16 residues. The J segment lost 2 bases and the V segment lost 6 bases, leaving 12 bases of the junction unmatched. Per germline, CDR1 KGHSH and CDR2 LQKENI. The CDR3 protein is CASSPWTGKATYEQYF. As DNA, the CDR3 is TGTGCCAGCTCTCCGTGGACAGGGAAGGCGACCTACGAGCAGTACTTC.

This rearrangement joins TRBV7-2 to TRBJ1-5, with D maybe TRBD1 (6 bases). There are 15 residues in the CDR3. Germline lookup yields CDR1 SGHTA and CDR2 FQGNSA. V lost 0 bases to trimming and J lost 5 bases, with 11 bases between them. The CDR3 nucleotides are TGTGCCAGCAGCTTAGCGGGGGGGCAAGATCAGCCCCAGCATTTT. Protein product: CASSLAGGQDQPQHF.

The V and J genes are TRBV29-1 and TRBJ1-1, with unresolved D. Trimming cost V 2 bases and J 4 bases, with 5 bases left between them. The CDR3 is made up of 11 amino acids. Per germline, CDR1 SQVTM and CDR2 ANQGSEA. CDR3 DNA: TGCAGCGTTGAAAACGGCACTGAAGCTTTCTTT. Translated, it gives CSVENGTEAFF. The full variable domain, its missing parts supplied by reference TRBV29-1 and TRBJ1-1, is SAVISQKPSRDICQRGTSLTIQCQVDSQVTMMFWYRQQPGQSLTLIATANQGSEATYESGFVIDKFPISRPNLTFSTLTVSNMSPEDSSIYLCSVENGTEAFFGQGTRLTVV.

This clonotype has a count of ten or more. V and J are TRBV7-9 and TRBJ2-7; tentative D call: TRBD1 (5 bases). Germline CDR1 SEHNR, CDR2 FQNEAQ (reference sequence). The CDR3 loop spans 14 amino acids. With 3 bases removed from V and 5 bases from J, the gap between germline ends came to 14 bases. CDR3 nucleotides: TGTGCCAGCAGCTTGGGGCAGGTAGGCGACGAGCAGTACTTC. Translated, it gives CASSLGQVGDEQYF.

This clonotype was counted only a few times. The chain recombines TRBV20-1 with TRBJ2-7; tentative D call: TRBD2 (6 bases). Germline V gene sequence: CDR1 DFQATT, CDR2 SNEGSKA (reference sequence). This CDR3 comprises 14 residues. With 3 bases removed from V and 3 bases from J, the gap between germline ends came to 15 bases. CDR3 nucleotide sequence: TGCAGTGCTAGTGGGGGGACGGACTTCTACGAGCAGTACTTC. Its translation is CSASGGTDFYEQYF.

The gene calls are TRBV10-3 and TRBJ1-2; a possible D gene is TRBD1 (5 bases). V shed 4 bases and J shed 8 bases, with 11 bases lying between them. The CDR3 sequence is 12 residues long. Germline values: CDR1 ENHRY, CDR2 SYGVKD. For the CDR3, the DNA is TGTGCCATCAGTGGAGCCAGGGAAGGCTACACCTTC. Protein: CAISGAREGYTF.

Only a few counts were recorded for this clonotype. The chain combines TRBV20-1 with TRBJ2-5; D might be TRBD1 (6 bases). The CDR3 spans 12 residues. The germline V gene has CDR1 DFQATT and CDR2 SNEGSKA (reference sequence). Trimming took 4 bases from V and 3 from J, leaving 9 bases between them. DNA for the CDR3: TGCAGTGCTATGAGGACAGAAGAGACCCAGTACTTC. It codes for CSAMRTEETQYF.

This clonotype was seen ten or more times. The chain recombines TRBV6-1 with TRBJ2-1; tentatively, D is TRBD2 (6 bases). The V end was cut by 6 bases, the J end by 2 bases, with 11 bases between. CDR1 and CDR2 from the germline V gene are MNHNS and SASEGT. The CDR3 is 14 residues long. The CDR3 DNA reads TGTGCCAGCAGCGGCGGGGAGGCCTACAATGAGCAGTTCTTC. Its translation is CASSGGEAYNEQFF.

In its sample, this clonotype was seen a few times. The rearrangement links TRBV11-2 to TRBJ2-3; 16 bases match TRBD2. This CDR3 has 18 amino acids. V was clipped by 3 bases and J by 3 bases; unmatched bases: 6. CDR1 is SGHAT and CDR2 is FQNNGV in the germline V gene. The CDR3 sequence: CASSFGAGLAGGTDTQYF. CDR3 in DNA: TGTGCCAGCAGCTTCGGGGCGGGACTAGCGGGAGGGACAGATACGCAGTATTTT.

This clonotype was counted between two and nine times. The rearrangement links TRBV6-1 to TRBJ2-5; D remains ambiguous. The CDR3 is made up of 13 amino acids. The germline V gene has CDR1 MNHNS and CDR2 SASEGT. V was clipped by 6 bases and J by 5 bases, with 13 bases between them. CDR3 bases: TGTGCCAGCAGCCTACAACATGGGGAGACCCAGTACTTC. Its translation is CASSLQHGETQYF.

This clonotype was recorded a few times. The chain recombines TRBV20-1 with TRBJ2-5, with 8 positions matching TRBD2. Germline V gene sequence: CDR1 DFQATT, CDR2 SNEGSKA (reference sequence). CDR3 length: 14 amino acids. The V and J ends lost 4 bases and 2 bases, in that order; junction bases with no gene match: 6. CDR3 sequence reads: CSANPSGGQETQYF. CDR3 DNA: TGCAGTGCTAACCCCAGCGGGGGTCAAGAGACCCAGTACTTC.

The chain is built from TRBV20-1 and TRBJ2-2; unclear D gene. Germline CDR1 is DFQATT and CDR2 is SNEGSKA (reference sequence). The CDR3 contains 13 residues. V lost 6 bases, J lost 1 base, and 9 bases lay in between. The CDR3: CSAPLQNTGELFF. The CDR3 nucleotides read TGCAGTGCCCCTCTACAGAACACCGGGGAGCTGTTTTTT.

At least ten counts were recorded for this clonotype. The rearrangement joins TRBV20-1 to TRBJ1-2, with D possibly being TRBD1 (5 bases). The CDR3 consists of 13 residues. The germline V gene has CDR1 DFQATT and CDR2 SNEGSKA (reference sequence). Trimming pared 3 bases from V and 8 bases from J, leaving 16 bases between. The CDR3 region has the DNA TGCAGTGCTAGGAGGCAGGGATCGGGCGGCTACACCTTC. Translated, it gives CSARRQGSGGYTF.

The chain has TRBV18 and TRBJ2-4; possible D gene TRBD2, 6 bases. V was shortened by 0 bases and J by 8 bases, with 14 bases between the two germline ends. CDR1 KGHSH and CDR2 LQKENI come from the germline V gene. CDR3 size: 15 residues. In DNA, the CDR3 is TGTGCCAGCTCACCACCCGGGGGAACGGGGGACATTCAGTACTTC. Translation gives CASSPPGGTGDIQYF.

The CDR3: CASSALGGPNGEQFF. CDR3 coding DNA: TGCGCCAGCAGCGCCCTCGGGGGGCCGAACGGTGAGCAGTTCTTC. The rearrangement uses TRBV5-1 and TRBJ2-1; D possibly corresponds to TRBD2 (7 bases). CDR1 is SGHRS and CDR2 is YFSETQ in the germline V gene. The V end lost 4 bases, the J end lost 9 bases, and 20 bases lay between the germline ends. The CDR3 sequence is 15 residues long.

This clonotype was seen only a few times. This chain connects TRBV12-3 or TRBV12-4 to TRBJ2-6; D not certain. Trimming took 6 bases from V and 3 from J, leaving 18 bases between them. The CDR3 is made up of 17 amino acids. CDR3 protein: CASSPPDGRSGANVLTF. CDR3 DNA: TGTGCCAGCAGCCCCCCGGACGGACGGAGTGGGGCCAACGTCCTGACTTTC.

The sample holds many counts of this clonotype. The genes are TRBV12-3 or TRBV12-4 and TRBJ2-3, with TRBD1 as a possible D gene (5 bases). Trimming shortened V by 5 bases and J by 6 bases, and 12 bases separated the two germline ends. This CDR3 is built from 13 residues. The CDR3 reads CASSPPGWDTQYF. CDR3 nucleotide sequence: TGTGCCAGCAGTCCCCCAGGGTGGGATACGCAGTATTTT.

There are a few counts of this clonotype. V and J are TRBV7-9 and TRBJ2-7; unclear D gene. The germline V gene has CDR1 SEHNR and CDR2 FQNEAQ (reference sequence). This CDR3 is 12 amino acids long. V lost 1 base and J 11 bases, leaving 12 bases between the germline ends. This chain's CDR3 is CASSLEVREEYF. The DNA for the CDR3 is TGTGCCAGCAGCTTAGAAGTACGAGAGGAGTACTTC. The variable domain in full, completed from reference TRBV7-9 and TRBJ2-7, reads DTGVSQNPRHKITKRGQNVTFRCDPISEHNRLYWYRQTLGQGPEFLTYFQNEAQLEKSRLLSDRFSAERPKGSFSTLEIQRTEQGDSAMYLCASSLEVREEYFGPGTRLTVT.

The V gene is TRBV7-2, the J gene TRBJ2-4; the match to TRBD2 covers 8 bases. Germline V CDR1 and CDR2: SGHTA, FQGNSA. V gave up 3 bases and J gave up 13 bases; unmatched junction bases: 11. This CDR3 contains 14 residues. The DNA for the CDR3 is TGTGCCAGCAGCTTGTCAGGGTCGGGGGGGTTACAGTACTTC. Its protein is CASSLSGSGGLQYF. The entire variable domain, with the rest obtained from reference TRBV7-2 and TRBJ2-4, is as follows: GAGVSQSPSNKVTEKGKDVELRCDPISGHTALYWYRQSLGQGLEFLIYFQGNSAPDKSGLPSDRFSAERTGGSVSTLTIQRTQQEDSAVYLCASSLSGSGGLQYFGAGTRLSVL.

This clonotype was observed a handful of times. The CDR3, as DNA: TGCAGTGCTAGTTCCAGGGCGCAGTATTTT. It translates to CSASSRAQYF. V gene TRBV20-1 combines with J gene TRBJ2-3; a weak D match, TRBD1 (5 bases). The CDR3 consists of 10 residues. The germline gives CDR1 DFQATT, CDR2 SNEGSKA (reference sequence). Trimming took 3 bases from V and 10 from J, leaving 8 bases between them.

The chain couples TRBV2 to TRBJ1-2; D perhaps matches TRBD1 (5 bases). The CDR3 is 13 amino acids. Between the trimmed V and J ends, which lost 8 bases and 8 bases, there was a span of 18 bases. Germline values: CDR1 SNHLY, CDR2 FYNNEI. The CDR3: CASGQSPQGGYTF. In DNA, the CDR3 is TGTGCCAGCGGGCAGAGTCCGCAGGGCGGCTACACCTTC.

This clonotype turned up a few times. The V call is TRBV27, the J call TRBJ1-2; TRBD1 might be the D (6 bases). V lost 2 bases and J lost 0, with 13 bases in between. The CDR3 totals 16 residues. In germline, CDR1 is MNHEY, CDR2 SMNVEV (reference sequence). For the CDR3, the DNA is TGTGCCAGCAGTTTAAATATACAGGGCCCTAACTATGGCTACACCTTC. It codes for CASSLNIQGPNYGYTF.

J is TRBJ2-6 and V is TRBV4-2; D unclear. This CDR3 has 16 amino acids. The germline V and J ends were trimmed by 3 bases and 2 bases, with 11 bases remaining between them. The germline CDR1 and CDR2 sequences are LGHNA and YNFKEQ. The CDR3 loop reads CASSQSDGAGANVLTF. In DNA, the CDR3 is TGTGCCAGCAGCCAGTCGGATGGGGCTGGGGCCAACGTCCTGACTTTC.

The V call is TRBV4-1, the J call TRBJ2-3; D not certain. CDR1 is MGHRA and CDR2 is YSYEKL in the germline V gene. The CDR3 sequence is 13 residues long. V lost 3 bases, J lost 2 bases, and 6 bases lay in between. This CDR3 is CASSQTFTDTQYF. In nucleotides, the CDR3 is TGCGCCAGCAGCCAGACCTTCACAGATACGCAGTATTTT.

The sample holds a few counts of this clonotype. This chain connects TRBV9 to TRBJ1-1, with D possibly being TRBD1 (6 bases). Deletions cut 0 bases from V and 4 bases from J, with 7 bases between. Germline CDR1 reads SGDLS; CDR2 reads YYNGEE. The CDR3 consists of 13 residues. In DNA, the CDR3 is TGTGCCAGCAGCGTAGCGGGGGCCACTGAAGCTTTCTTT. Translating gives CASSVAGATEAFF.